The 12 T cell receptor beta chains in this list originate from one sample, sequenced in a study of cytomegalovirus exposure and HLA in healthy donors. Primers for the PCR totalled 60 Vbeta and 13 Jbeta. Sequencing was performed with immunoSEQ multiplex PCR; in TCRdb, only in-frame clones are kept and a portion is missing. The sample consists of over 100,000 clones, around 74% of them appearing once. The sequenced sample consisted of PBMCs. The receptors stem from a man aged 30-40 years in good health and CMV-seropositive.

The chain links TRBV7-2 to TRBJ2-5; TRBD2 aligns across 11 bases. The CDR3 is 15 amino acids. Losses at the gene ends were 1 base for V and 5 bases for J; bases not matched to a gene: 3. CDR1 is SGHTA and CDR2 is FQGNSA in the germline V gene. This chain's CDR3 is CASSLGLAGRETQYF. The CDR3 DNA reads TGTGCCAGCAGCTTAGGACTAGCGGGGAGGGAGACCCAGTACTTC.

This rearrangement joins TRBV13 to TRBJ2-4; D is perhaps TRBD1 (7 bases). Germline V gene sequence: CDR1 PRHDT, CDR2 FYEKMQ (reference sequence). The ends were cut back, 5 bases at V and 12 bases at J, with 14 bases in the middle. This CDR3 has 12 residues. The CDR3 sequence is CASSAGGLSQYF. CDR3 nucleotide sequence: TGTGCCAGCAGCGCAGGGGGGTTGAGTCAGTACTTC.

V gene TRBV28 combines with J gene TRBJ1-5; 7 bases are shared with TRBD1. This CDR3 has 13 residues. The germline V gene encodes CDR1 MDHEN and CDR2 SYDVKM. The trim removed 8 bases at V and 7 bases at J, leaving 8 bases unmatched. The CDR3 DNA reads as TGTGCCAGCCATAGGGACAGCTGGCAGCCCCAGCATTTT. Translating it yields CASHRDSWQPQHF. Based on the CDR3 plus reference TRBV28 and TRBJ1-5, the full variable domain is DVKVTQSSRYLVKRTGEKVFLECVQDMDHENMFWYRQDPGLGLRLIYFSYDVKMKEKGDIPEGYSVSREKKERFSLILESASTNQTSMYLCASHRDSWQPQHFGDGTRLSIL.

The chain joins TRBV7-3 to TRBJ2-5; 12 bases line up with TRBD2. Germline trimming cut 0 bases from V and 5 bases from J; bases unmatched to any gene: 7. The CDR3 totals 17 residues. In germline, CDR1 is SGHTA, CDR2 FQGTGA. This chain's CDR3 is CASSLTSASGGAETQYF. CDR3 nucleotide sequence: TGTGCCAGCAGCTTAACGTCGGCTAGCGGGGGGGCGGAGACCCAGTACTTC.

The rearrangement links TRBV12-2 to TRBJ2-1; the table's D call of TRBD1 was not tested on the DNA. TRBV12-2 is an annotated pseudogene. This CDR3 contains 15 residues. The CDR3 is CASRLGDRSFNEQFF. The CDR3 DNA follows: TGTGCAAGTCGCTTAGGCGACAGGTCCTTCAATGAGCAGTTCTTC.

This clone was seen a few times. The rearrangement joins TRBV18 to TRBJ1-2; 9 bases are shared with TRBD1. The V segment lost 1 base and the J segment 3 bases; nucleotides outside the gene matches: 6. Germline V gives CDR1 KGHSH, CDR2 LQKENI. This CDR3 has 16 amino acids. The CDR3 loop reads CASSPQSQGADYGYTF. The CDR3 bases are TGTGCCAGCTCACCACAGTCACAGGGGGCGGACTATGGCTACACCTTC.

The V and J genes are TRBV28 and TRBJ1-2; 8 positions agree with TRBD1. CDR3 length: 14 residues. The germline V gene has CDR1 MDHEN and CDR2 SYDVKM. With V trimmed by 3 bases and J by 8 bases, 8 bases remained unmatched. The CDR3 coding sequence is TGTGCCAGCAGTTTTGACAGGGGTGCAGGGGGCTACACCTTC. This codes for CASSFDRGAGGYTF.

Turning to this clone: Within the sample, other DNA sequences also encode this same CDR3. This chain joins TRBV7-9 and TRBJ2-1, with 7 bases matching TRBD1. The CDR3 length is 15 residues. V trimming: 4 bases; J trimming: 1 base; junction bases outside the gene matches: 4. Germline V gene data show CDR1 as SEHNR and CDR2 as FQNEAQ (reference sequence). CDR3 nucleotides: TGTGCCAGCAGCTCTCGACAGGGATCCTACAATGAGCAGTTCTTC. Its protein is CASSSRQGSYNEQFF. Combining the CDR3 with reference TRBV7-9 and TRBJ2-1 gives the whole variable domain DTGVSQNPRHKITKRGQNVTFRCDPISEHNRLYWYRQTLGQGPEFLTYFQNEAQLEKSRLLSDRFSAERPKGSFSTLEIQRTEQGDSAMYLCASSSRQGSYNEQFFGPGTRLTVL.

J is TRBJ1-2 and V is TRBV6-1, with D possibly TRBD1 on 5 matching bases. In germline, CDR1 is MNHNS, CDR2 SASEGT. The CDR3 has 14 amino acids. V gave up 1 base and J gave up 4 bases, with 10 bases separating them. This CDR3 is CASSEVFQGYGYTF. CDR3 coding DNA: TGTGCCAGCAGTGAAGTCTTCCAGGGCTATGGCTACACCTTC.

The table lists this clone with a few counts. J is TRBJ1-1 and V is TRBV5-1; 7 nucleotides align to TRBD1. The CDR3 sequence is 15 residues long. The V gene end was trimmed by 2 bases and the J gene end by 2 bases; junction bases not matched to a gene: 6. The V gene's germline CDR1 is SGHRS and CDR2 YFSETQ. The CDR3 region is CASSLQGLLNTEAFF. CDR3 sequence (DNA): TGCGCCAGCAGCTTACAGGGGCTCCTTAACACTGAAGCTTTCTTT.

This clone has just one count. The chain has TRBV13 and TRBJ2-1; maybe TRBD1 (6 bases). Trimming took off 2 bases at V and 4 bases at J, with 9 bases between the two ends. The CDR3 extends over 14 amino acids. From germline, CDR1 is PRHDT and CDR2 FYEKMQ (reference sequence). The CDR3 sequence is CASSLHDRYNEQFF. CDR3 DNA sequence: TGTGCCAGCAGCTTACACGACAGGTACAATGAGCAGTTCTTC.

A note on this clone: At one boundary the junction diverges from the germline segment, which might be a read error. The chain employs TRBV29-1 and TRBJ2-1; 14 positions match TRBD2. This CDR3 spans 15 amino acids. Germline lookup yields CDR1 SQVTM and CDR2 ANQGSEA. The CDR3 nucleotides are TGCAGCGTTGACAACAGGGGTAGACTAGCGGGGGGGCGGATCTTC. Translating gives CSVDNRGRLAGGRIF.